The TCR beta chain described here comes from a study of T-cell reconstitution after alpha-beta-depleted transplantation in children. Study-wide results and caveats: Once a year had passed after transplant, T-cell counts and diversity came mostly from newly produced T cells. Recipient T cells and thymic progenitors that survived were the source of the high TCRbeta diversity seen at day 60 in some patients.

The CDR3 has 15 amino acids. Germline V gene lookup returns CDR1 SGHAT and CDR2 FQNNGV. The J segment lost 7 bases and the V segment lost 3 bases, leaving 8 bases of the junction unmatched. This clonotype was found many times. Its antigen remains unknown. This sample's TCRbeta library carried unique molecular identifier barcodes. Each CDR3 protein gets one entry after TCRdb re-called the PCR reads with MiXCR. Of 250,000 to 300,000 distinct CDR3 sequences in the sample, roughly 7.8% were seen once. The sample in question was peripheral blood, obtained 360 days after TCRalphabeta/CD19-depleted stem cell transplant. The TCR comes from a female patient between 2 and 15 years old who had a stem cell transplant for Fanconi anemia, so the T cells may come from the graft donor. The rearrangement links TRBV11-2 to TRBJ2-1; 8 bases are a match to TRBD1. This chain's CDR3 is CASSLTGRTGNEQFF. The CDR3 DNA reads as TGTGCCAGCAGCTTGACGGGTAGGACAGGGAATGAGCAGTTCTTC.